This TCR beta chain originates from a study of Ad26.COV2.S vaccination and SARS-CoV-2 variants. Study overall: Intramuscular Ad26.COV2.S at 5x10^10 or 1x10^11 viral particles. Study results and limitations: Analyses that measured TCR breadth and depth may have underestimated total T cell responses.

Remarks on this clone: Its antigen is unknown.

The treatment: about 20 received Ad26.COV2.S at low or high dose, single or two shots; roughly 5 received placebo; per-sample allocation not given. The samples date from day 63 after the first vaccine or placebo injection. Its platform was an Ad26 vector, and its expressed antigen was Wuhan-strain SARS-CoV-2 spike. The CDR3 extends over 13 amino acids. The germline CDR1 and CDR2 sequences are MNHEY and SVGAGI. Trimming shortened V by 7 bases and J by 7 bases, and 14 bases separated the two germline ends. Clones were sequenced by immunoSEQ multiplex PCR, and TCRdb holds only the in-frame ones, with some missing. The sample carries about 390,000 clones, 75% to 90% recorded once.

The V call is TRBV6-5, the J call TRBJ1-5, with a weak D call TRBD1 (6 bases). Sample: peripheral blood, taken in a trial of Ad26.COV2.S vaccine versus placebo. The clonotype was recovered from a person between 18 and 59 years old who received the Ad26.COV2.S COVID-19 vaccine or a placebo. Written as DNA, the CDR3 is TGTGCCAGCACCGAGCCAGGGGAACAGCCCCAGCATTTT. It translates to CASTEPGEQPQHF.